Following are 25 T cell receptor beta chains from one sample sequenced in a study of PD-L1 blockade in urothelial cancer. Time point in this sample: pretreatment peripheral blood. Generated by immunoSEQ multiplex PCR, the TCRdb table keeps only in-frame clones and is missing some. The repertoire includes fewer than 85,000 clones, 84% of them detected once, and around a tenth sits in the top ten. The sequenced sample was PBMCs, obtained around atezolizumab (anti-PD-L1) treatment. The source is a woman aged 70 to 79 with urothelial cancer.

This clone was detected only once. This rearrangement joins TRBV6-1 to TRBJ2-2, with TRBD1 identical over 9 bases. Per the germline V gene, CDR1 is MNHNS and CDR2 is SASEGT. This CDR3 has 14 residues. Trimming cost V 6 bases and J 5 bases; bases outside gene matches: 4. The CDR3 DNA sequence: TGTGCCAGCAGCGGGACAGGGTTTACCGGGGAGCTGTTTTTT. This translates into CASSGTGFTGELFF.

The V gene is TRBV25-1, the J gene TRBJ1-6; 9 bases align to TRBD1. V shed 6 bases, J shed 10 bases, and the junction held 10 bases outside the gene matches. Germline V gene data show CDR1 as MGHDK and CDR2 as SYGVNS. The CDR3 covers 15 residues. CDR3 loop: CASSQWTGVTSPLHF. Here the CDR3 DNA reads TGTGCCAGCAGCCAATGGACAGGGGTTACCTCACCCCTCCACTTT.

This rearrangement joins TRBV7-8 to TRBJ2-2, with 8 positions matching TRBD2. CDR3 length equals 15 residues. The V gene end was trimmed by 3 bases and the J gene end by 2 bases; junction bases not matched to a gene: 2. Germline V gene sequence: CDR1 SGHVS, CDR2 FQNEAQ. For the CDR3, the DNA is TGTGCCAGCAGCTTTAGCGGGGTTAACACCGGGGAGCTGTTTTTT. It yields the protein CASSFSGVNTGELFF.

CDR3 in DNA: TGTGCCAGCAGCTTTTCGGGCAGGGCTAACGAGCAGTACTTC. It yields the protein CASSFSGRANEQYF. The chain employs TRBV13 and TRBJ2-7, with D perhaps matching TRBD1 (5 bases). Germline V gene lookup returns CDR1 PRHDT and CDR2 FYEKMQ (reference sequence). CDR3 size: 14 residues. Deletions cut 3 bases from V and 5 bases from J, with 14 bases between.

This chain uses TRBV7-9 with TRBJ2-5; 7 positions match TRBD2. This CDR3 region has 15 residues. Unmatched junction bases numbered 10, after V lost 5 bases and J lost 4 bases. Germline V gene lookup returns CDR1 SEHNR and CDR2 FQNEAQ (reference sequence). The CDR3 reads CASSPAGENAETQYF. The CDR3 DNA sequence: TGTGCCAGCAGCCCGGCGGGAGAGAACGCAGAGACCCAGTACTTC.

The chain links TRBV5-1 to TRBJ2-1, with TRBD2 identical over 14 bases. This CDR3 region has 15 residues. Germline-derived CDR1 and CDR2 are SGHRS and YFSETQ. The V segment lost 0 bases and the J segment 8 bases; nucleotides outside the gene matches: 1. CDR3 nucleotides: TGCGCCAGCAGCTTGGGACTAGCGGGAGGGGATGAGCAGTTCTTC. It encodes CASSLGLAGGDEQFF.

The sample holds one count of this clone. The chain carries TRBV27 and TRBJ1-1; D is perhaps TRBD1 (5 bases). Trimming took 0 bases from V and 5 from J, leaving 19 bases between them. In germline, CDR1 is MNHEY, CDR2 SMNVEV (reference sequence). The CDR3 spans 17 residues. The CDR3 sequence is CASSLSLELGRGTEAFF. The CDR3 DNA reads as TGTGCCAGCAGTTTATCTCTCGAGTTAGGGCGGGGGACTGAAGCTTTCTTT.

This clone was seen only a few times. The chain employs TRBV2 and TRBJ1-5; TRBD1 matches at 7 bases. After removal of 5 bases from V and 11 bases from J, the junction contained 9 bases not matched to a gene. Germline V gives CDR1 SNHLY, CDR2 FYNNEI. CDR3 length: 13 residues. CDR3 amino acids: CASSPDRTQAQHF. The CDR3 DNA reads as TGTGCCAGCAGTCCGGACAGGACCCAAGCCCAGCATTTT. Variable domain in full (rest from reference TRBV2 and TRBJ1-5): EPEVTQTPSHQVTQMGQEVILRCVPISNHLYFYWYRQILGQKVEFLVSFYNNEISEKSEIFDDQFSVERPDGSNFTLKIRSTKLEDSAMYFCASSPDRTQAQHFGDGTRLSIL.

The chain has TRBV6-5 and TRBJ2-7; D is undetermined. Trimming left V 4 bases short and J 0 bases short, with 7 bases between. The germline V gene encodes CDR1 MNHEY and CDR2 SVGAGI. The CDR3 runs to 13 residues. CDR3 amino acids: CASSLLSSYEQYF. As DNA, the CDR3 is TGTGCCAGCAGTTTACTGAGCTCCTACGAGCAGTACTTC.

The chain carries TRBV14 and TRBJ2-5, with 10 bases fitting TRBD2. V lost 3 bases and J lost 5; bases outside the gene matches: 9. The CDR3 is 16 residues long. The V gene's germline CDR1 is SGHDN and CDR2 FVKESK. The CDR3 here is CASSQGSGRTRETQYF. CDR3 nucleotides: TGTGCCAGCAGCCAGGGTAGCGGGAGGACTCGCGAGACCCAGTACTTC.

The chain couples TRBV11-2 to TRBJ2-7, with D maybe TRBD1 (6 bases). Germline V CDR1 and CDR2: SGHAT, FQNNGV. The length of the CDR3 is 15 residues. The V end lost 5 bases, the J end lost 2 bases, and 16 bases lay between the germline ends. CDR3 sequence reads: CASSRFLGATYEQYF. The CDR3 DNA follows: TGTGCCAGCAGCCGATTCCTGGGGGCAACCTACGAGCAGTACTTC.

The chain employs TRBV27 and TRBJ2-3, with a tentative D call TRBD2 (7 bases). V was clipped by 1 base and J by 3 bases, with 17 bases between them. The CDR3 has 17 residues. Germline-derived CDR1 and CDR2 are MNHEY and SMNVEV (reference sequence). The CDR3 nucleotides read TGTGCCAGCAGTTTATACCGGGGGGCGACCTTTACAGATACGCAGTATTTT. Residues: CASSLYRGATFTDTQYF.

The V gene is TRBV7-9, the J gene TRBJ2-7, with D maybe TRBD1 (6 bases). The CDR3 contains 17 residues. Between the trimmed V and J ends, which lost 0 bases and 1 base, there was a span of 16 bases. Germline V lookup: CDR1 SEHNR, CDR2 FQNEAQ (reference sequence). The CDR3 protein is CASSLALDSLSSYEQYF. The DNA of the CDR3 is TGTGCCAGCAGCTTAGCCCTGGACAGTCTATCATCCTACGAGCAGTACTTC.

V usage is TRBV4-3 and J usage is TRBJ1-5, with 7 bases that match TRBD1. Germline V gene sequence: CDR1 LGHNA, CDR2 YSLEER. The J segment lost 4 bases and the V segment lost 0 bases, leaving 3 bases of the junction unmatched. The CDR3 extends over 15 amino acids. Here the CDR3 reads CASSQDDRVNQPQHF. DNA for the CDR3: TGCGCCAGCAGCCAAGATGACAGGGTGAATCAGCCCCAGCATTTT.

This chain connects TRBV28 to TRBJ1-4; 9 bases align to TRBD1. The germline CDR1 and CDR2 sequences are MDHEN and SYDVKM. The CDR3 runs to 15 residues. Trimming at V came to 3 bases and at J to 7 bases, leaving 6 bases not matched to a gene. The CDR3 DNA sequence: TGTGCCAGCAGTTTGAACAGGGGGCCGGGTGAAAAACTGTTTTTT. This gives the protein CASSLNRGPGEKLFF.

CDR3 nucleotide sequence: TGTGCCAGCAGCCTCACCGGGACTAGCGTCTCCTACGAGCAGTACTTC. Its translation is CASSLTGTSVSYEQYF. The chain joins TRBV9 to TRBJ2-7, with TRBD2 identical over 10 bases. V shed 4 bases and J 0 bases; nucleotides not matched to a gene: 7. Germline V gene lookup returns CDR1 SGDLS and CDR2 YYNGEE. CDR3 length: 16 residues.

This chain links TRBV5-4 with TRBJ2-7; TRBD1 agrees at 10 bases. Trimming took 2 bases from V and 2 from J; bases not matched to a gene: 13. Germline CDR1 is SGHNT and CDR2 is YYREEE (reference sequence). The CDR3 has 18 amino acids. The CDR3 is CASSLDLTGTGETYEQYF. The CDR3, as DNA: TGTGCCAGCAGCTTAGACTTAACCGGGACAGGGGAAACCTACGAGCAGTACTTC.

This chain connects TRBV29-1 to TRBJ2-1; 9 bases are a match to TRBD2. Trimming removed 4 bases from V and 9 bases from J; junction bases left unmatched: 4. This CDR3 region has 12 residues. Per the germline V gene, CDR1 is SQVTM and CDR2 is ANQGSEA. The CDR3 DNA reads TGCAGCGTTGCCGGGACTAGCTTTGAGCAGTTCTTC. It specifies CSVAGTSFEQFF.

The J gene is TRBJ2-5, the V gene TRBV5-1, with D perhaps matching TRBD2 (5 bases). V lost 1 base and J 3 bases, leaving 7 bases between the germline ends. Germline V gives CDR1 SGHRS, CDR2 YFSETQ. This CDR3 spans 13 amino acids. CDR3 bases: TGCGCCAGCAGCTTGTTCGGGGAAGAGACCCAGTACTTC. Translation gives CASSLFGEETQYF.

The chain recombines TRBV5-1 with TRBJ1-1; D might be TRBD1 (5 bases). The CDR3 loop spans 15 amino acids. CDR1 is SGHRS, CDR2 YFSETQ, per germline. Trimming pared 1 base from V and 1 base from J, leaving 11 bases between. CDR3 bases: TGCGCCAGCAGCTTGTCTGCCAGGGAGAACACTGAAGCTTTCTTT. This sequence encodes CASSLSARENTEAFF.

The chain joins TRBV7-9 to TRBJ2-3; tentatively, D is TRBD2 (5 bases). CDR3 size: 12 residues. CDR1 and CDR2 from the germline V gene are SEHNR and FQNEAQ (reference sequence). Trimming pared 5 bases from V and 6 bases from J, leaving 9 bases between. The CDR3 DNA is TGTGCCAGCAGCCTCGGACTTGATACGCAGTATTTT. Translating it yields CASSLGLDTQYF.

V and J are TRBV6-1 and TRBJ2-1; D uncertain. CDR1 is MNHNS and CDR2 is SASEGT in the germline V gene. The CDR3 has 13 amino acids. The V and J ends lost 7 bases and 2 bases respectively, with 9 bases between them. The CDR3 here is CASMNLPYNEQFF. The CDR3 nucleotides read TGTGCCAGCATGAACTTGCCCTACAATGAGCAGTTCTTC.

The rearrangement links TRBV30 to TRBJ1-4, with 12 bases fitting TRBD1. This CDR3 is 15 amino acids long. With V trimmed by 6 bases and J by 6 bases, 8 bases remained unmatched. Germline V gene lookup returns CDR1 GTSNPN and CDR2 SVGIG (reference sequence). CDR3 DNA: TGTGCCTGCATCCGGGACAGGGGGCCAGATGAAAAACTGTTTTTT. Translated: CACIRDRGPDEKLFF.

J is TRBJ1-1 and V is TRBV19; 7 nucleotides line up with TRBD1. The CDR3 totals 13 residues. Germline loops: CDR1 LNHDA, CDR2 SQIVND (reference sequence). The V segment lost 7 bases and the J segment 1 base; nucleotides outside the gene matches: 3. This chain's CDR3 is CASMGTANTEAFF. In DNA, the CDR3 is TGTGCCAGTATGGGGACAGCGAACACTGAAGCTTTCTTT.

The V gene is TRBV2, the J gene TRBJ2-1; possible D gene TRBD2, 7 bases. Germline V CDR1 and CDR2: SNHLY, FYNNEI. This CDR3 spans 16 amino acids. Trimming shortened V by 7 bases and J by 2 bases, and 18 bases separated the two germline ends. The CDR3 nucleotides read TGTGCCAGCACCAAAGGGGGGGACTACGCCTACAATGAGCAGTTCTTC. Its translation is CASTKGGDYAYNEQFF.